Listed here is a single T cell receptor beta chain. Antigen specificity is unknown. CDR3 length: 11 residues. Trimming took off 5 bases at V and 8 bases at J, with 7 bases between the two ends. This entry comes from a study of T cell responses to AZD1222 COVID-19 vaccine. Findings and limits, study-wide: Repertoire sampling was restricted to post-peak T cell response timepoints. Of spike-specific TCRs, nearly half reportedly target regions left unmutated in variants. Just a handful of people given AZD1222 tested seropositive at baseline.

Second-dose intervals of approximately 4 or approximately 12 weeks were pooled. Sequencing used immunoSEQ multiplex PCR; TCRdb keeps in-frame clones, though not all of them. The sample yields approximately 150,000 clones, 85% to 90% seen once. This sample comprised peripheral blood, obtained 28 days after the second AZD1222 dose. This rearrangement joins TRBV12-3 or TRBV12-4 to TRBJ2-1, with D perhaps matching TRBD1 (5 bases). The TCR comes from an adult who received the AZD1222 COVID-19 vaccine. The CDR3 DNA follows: TGTGCCAGCAGTCAGGGCCATGAGCAGTTCTTC. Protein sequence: CASSQGHEQFF.